This T cell receptor (beta chain) was sequenced during a study of OX40 agonist ivuxolimab in advanced cancers. Concerning the study at large: Ivuxolimab, which targeted the costimulatory receptor OX40 (CD134), was an agonistic, fully human IgG2 monoclonal antibody. Intravenous ivuxolimab was administered to patients every 2 weeks at six dose levels: 0.01, 0.1, 0.3, 1.5, 3 and 10 mg/kg. Of the roughly 50 dose-escalation patients, hepatocellular carcinoma was present in about 20, melanoma in around 15, renal cell carcinoma in 9 and head and neck cancer in 9. A male proportion of around 80% and a mean age of 60 years, ranging from about 20 to 85, were recorded for the dose-escalation cohort. Prior anti-PD-1, anti-PD-L1 or anti-CTLA-4 therapy was permitted, and approximately 39% of dose-escalation patients had received checkpoint inhibitors. Partial responses were achieved by three dose-escalation patients, of whom one had hepatocellular carcinoma and two had cutaneous melanoma. Peripheral TCRbeta sequencing aimed to test whether ivuxolimab altered TCR sequence diversity and caused clonal T-cell expansion. The paper covers the monotherapy dose-escalation part of the phase I ivuxolimab trial, which included N = 52 patients.

CDR1 is given as SGHDT and CDR2 as YYEEEE, both from the germline V gene. Deletion took 2 bases off V and 0 bases off J, with a span of 9 bases between the germline ends. The CDR3, from cysteine to phenylalanine, totals 16 residues. CDR3 DNA is the only sequence kept; it has 48 bases, read in frame from the first base. The trial excluded patients who had a history of autoimmune disease or were on systemic immunosuppression. Peripheral blood for TCR sequencing was drawn from every dose cohort at baseline, at cycle 4 day 1 and at cycle 7 day 1. Samples were obtained from an open-label, multicenter, first-in-human phase I dose-escalation trial of ivuxolimab. Adults with locally advanced or metastatic melanoma, renal cell, hepatocellular, or head and neck squamous cell carcinoma were enrolled in the trial. Before TCR sequencing, CD4+ and CD8+ T cells were separately sorted from peripheral blood. For sequencing of the TCRbeta CDR3 region, genomic DNA was extracted from the sorted cells. The immunoSEQ Assay was used to sequence the TCRbeta CDR3 regions. In its TCRdb copy, this immuneACCESS table keeps in-frame sequences only and misses some clones. Where compared with another copy, unresolved V genes explain less than half of these, and the others have no known cause. For this sample the table gives under 85,000 clones, of which 75% to 85% were detected only once. The ten largest clones take up roughly 5.4% of the sample.

Regarding this clone: No cognate antigen has been identified for it. Per-nucleotide qualities are absent, and no much larger clonotype sits a single base away.

Study-wide conclusions, independent of this receptor: Low levels of normalized T-cell clonal expansion were also seen in some nonresponding patients. The antigen specificity of the peripheral T cells that underwent clonal expansion was not determined. After ivuxolimab, CD8+ T cells had more expanded clones than CD4+ T cells on average. In the 0.1-3.0 mg/kg groups, partial responders had among the lowest normalized peripheral clonal expansion, particularly in CD8+ T cells. At doses from 0.1 to 3.0 mg/kg, clonal expansion was seen in both CD4+ and CD8+ blood T cells between baseline and week 6.

The sequencing here drew on CD4+ or CD8+ T cells sorted from blood, taken in a trial of the OX40 agonist ivuxolimab. This chain joins TRBV5-6 to TRBJ2-6; the D gene identity is not certain. The sequence came from an adult with an advanced solid tumor such as melanoma, head and neck, liver or kidney cancer. The DNA sequence is given as TGTGCCAGCAGCTTCCCCAGACTCTCTGGGGCCAACGTCCTGACTTTC. Protein translation: CASSFPRLSGANVLTF.